These 24 T cell receptor beta chains share one sample of origin, sequenced in a study of cytomegalovirus exposure and HLA in healthy donors (dated by TCRdb to 2016 to 2017). Library preparation was by the immunoSEQ multiplex PCR assay. For the multiplex PCR, a mixture combining 60 forward primers for TCR Vbeta segments and 13 reverse primers for TCR Jbeta segments was used. The immuneACCESS repertoire file appears here via TCRdb, limited to in-frame rearrangements. These files lack a portion of the clones; in checked studies, under half of the deficit traces to unresolved V genes, and the cause of the others is not known. The sample table records 160,000 or so clones; approximately 78% of these occur just once. Jointly, the top ten make up roughly 3% of the sample. The sample taken for sequencing was PBMCs. Every receptor here comes from a woman between 40 and 55 years old in good health and CMV-seronegative.

The chain combines TRBV18 with TRBJ2-7; no clear D gene. From germline, CDR1 is KGHSH and CDR2 LQKENI. This CDR3 spans 13 amino acids. Trimming removed 1 base at V and 1 base at J, with 5 bases between. In nucleotides, the CDR3 is TGTGCCAGCTCACCACAGCCTTCCTACGAGCAGTACTTC. Its translation is CASSPQPSYEQYF.

This chain connects TRBV28 to TRBJ2-1; 9 bases agree with TRBD1. In germline, CDR1 is MDHEN, CDR2 SYDVKM. The CDR3 spans 16 residues. J gave up 8 bases and V 7 bases, and 15 bases lay outside the gene matches. The CDR3 bases are TGTGCCAGCAACTCGGTGGGACAGGGAAGGGTTGATGAGCAGTTCTTC. This gives the protein CASNSVGQGRVDEQFF.

This clone was seen only a few times. The chain recombines TRBV5-1 with TRBJ2-2; 11 bases map to TRBD2. After removal of 2 bases from V and 5 bases from J, the junction contained 5 bases not matched to a gene. The CDR3 is made up of 16 amino acids. CDR1 and CDR2 (germline): SGHRS, YFSETQ. CDR3 nucleotides: TGCGCCAGCAGCTTAGCACTAGCGGGGGTAACCGGGGAGCTGTTTTTT. Its translation: CASSLALAGVTGELFF.

This CDR3 reads CASTRRGMALMNTEAFF. In nucleotides, the CDR3 is TGCGCCAGCACTCGCCGAGGGATGGCTTTGATGAACACTGAAGCTTTCTTT. The chain is built from TRBV10-1 and TRBJ1-1, with no clear D. Trimming removed 7 bases at V and 0 bases at J, with 21 bases between. This CDR3 is built from 17 residues. Germline loops: CDR1 WNHNN, CDR2 SYGVQD (reference sequence).

V and J are TRBV21-1 and TRBJ2-5; the table's D call TRBD1 went unverified against the DNA. TRBV21-1 constitutes a pseudogene. This CDR3 is built from 15 residues. CDR3 amino acids: CASIGQGVGQETQYF. The CDR3 coding sequence is TGTGCCAGCATAGGACAGGGGGTGGGCCAAGAGACCCAGTACTTC.

The chain uses TRBV5-1 and TRBJ2-3; D possibly corresponds to TRBD2 (7 bases). V lost 1 base to trimming and J lost 5 bases, with 14 bases between them. CDR1 and CDR2 (germline): SGHRS, YFSETQ. The CDR3 extends over 15 amino acids. CDR3 DNA: TGCGCCAGCAGCTTGTACGGGGGGCCGGGAGATACGCAGTATTTT. Its translation: CASSLYGGPGDTQYF. The complete variable domain, with remaining parts taken from reference TRBV5-1 and TRBJ2-3, reads KAGVTQTPRYLIKTRGQQVTLSCSPISGHRSVSWYQQTPGQGLQFLFEYFSETQRNKGNFPGRFSGRQFSNSRSEMNVSTLELGDSALYLCASSLYGGPGDTQYFGPGTRLTVL.

The CDR3 sequence is CAIKMGPRGFSGNTIYF. The CDR3 DNA is TGTGCCATCAAGATGGGACCCCGGGGGTTCTCTGGAAACACCATATATTTT. V is TRBV10-3 and J is TRBJ1-3, with TRBD1 as a possible D gene (5 bases). Trimming pared 7 bases from V and 0 bases from J, leaving 19 bases between. This CDR3 has 17 amino acids. The germline CDR1 and CDR2 sequences are ENHRY and SYGVKD.

The chain is built from TRBV4-2 and TRBJ2-1; the D gene is possibly TRBD2 (6 bases). V gave up 0 bases and J gave up 9 bases, with 9 bases separating them. Germline CDR1 LGHNA, CDR2 YNFKEQ. The CDR3 runs to 13 residues. The CDR3 region has the DNA TGTGCCAGCAGCCAAGAATGGCGGGGTGAGCAGTTCTTC. It is translated as CASSQEWRGEQFF.

The chain has TRBV19 and TRBJ2-5; D might be TRBD2 (5 bases). The CDR3 has 13 residues. Trimming cost V 5 bases and J 2 bases, with 9 bases left between them. The V gene's germline CDR1 is LNHDA and CDR2 SQIVND (reference sequence). The CDR3 nucleotides read TGTGCCAGTAGTCCCACGGGACAAGAGACCCAGTACTTC. Its translation is CASSPTGQETQYF.

This clone was found once. The CDR3 DNA reads TGCAGCGTTACGGGACACAGAAAAGAGACCCAGTACTTC. It specifies CSVTGHRKETQYF. V and J are TRBV29-1 and TRBJ2-5, with D possibly TRBD1 on 6 matching bases. The CDR3 has 13 amino acids. Germline values: CDR1 SQVTM, CDR2 ANQGSEA. V lost 5 bases and J 3 bases, leaving 13 bases between the germline ends.

V and J are TRBV5-1 and TRBJ2-5, with 7 bases aligning to TRBD2. The CDR3 is 17 residues long. V was clipped by 0 bases and J by 5 bases; unmatched bases: 13. CDR1 and CDR2 from the germline V gene are SGHRS and YFSETQ. The CDR3, as DNA: TGCGCCAGCAGCTTGGTTAAGGAGACTAGCTTGGAGGAGACCCAGTACTTC. This codes for CASSLVKETSLEETQYF.

The V gene is TRBV7-6, the J gene TRBJ2-3, with 14 bases lining up with TRBD2. This CDR3 contains 17 residues. Germline trimming cut 1 base from V and 5 bases from J; bases unmatched to any gene: 5. The germline V gene has CDR1 SGHVS and CDR2 FNYEAQ. The DNA for the CDR3 is TGTGCCAGCAGCTTAGGACTAGCGGGGGGGCAGGAAGATACGCAGTATTTT. It codes for CASSLGLAGGQEDTQYF.

J is TRBJ2-2 and V is TRBV28; D is unclear. V gave up 3 bases and J gave up 5 bases, with 4 bases separating them. The V gene's germline CDR1 is MDHEN and CDR2 SYDVKM. This CDR3 spans 12 amino acids. CDR3 sequence: CASSLLTGELFF. CDR3 nucleotide sequence: TGTGCCAGCAGTTTGCTAACCGGGGAGCTGTTTTTT.

The sample holds one count of this clone. The CDR3 region is CASRDTGNEQFF. In nucleotides, the CDR3 is TGTGCCAGCAGGGACACGGGCAATGAGCAGTTCTTC. The rearrangement joins TRBV6-6 to TRBJ2-1; TRBD1 might be the D (5 bases). Trimming took 6 bases from V and 6 from J, leaving 9 bases between them. The CDR3 is 12 amino acids. CDR1 MNHNY and CDR2 SVGAGI come from the germline V gene (reference sequence).

The CDR3 reads CASSLVSADTQYF. The CDR3, as DNA: TGTGCCAGCAGCTTAGTCTCGGCAGATACGCAGTATTTT. The chain couples TRBV7-9 to TRBJ2-3; D not resolved. The V end lost 1 base, the J end lost 4 bases, and 6 bases lay between the germline ends. The CDR3 runs 13 residues. Germline V gene data show CDR1 as SEHNR and CDR2 as FQNEAQ (reference sequence). The whole variable domain, filled in from reference TRBV7-9 and TRBJ2-3, reads DTGVSQNPRHKITKRGQNVTFRCDPISEHNRLYWYRQTLGQGPEFLTYFQNEAQLEKSRLLSDRFSAERPKGSFSTLEIQRTEQGDSAMYLCASSLVSADTQYFGPGTRLTVL.

This clone has just one count. The V call is TRBV6-1, the J call TRBJ2-2; TRBD1 matches 11 bases. CDR1 is MNHNS, CDR2 SASEGT, per germline. The ends lost 8 bases at V and 6 bases at J; junction bases unmatched: 5. CDR3 size: 14 residues. The CDR3 nucleotides read TGTGCCAGCGGCGGACAGGGGGCGTCCGGGGAGCTGTTTTTT. Encoded protein: CASGGQGASGELFF.

The rearrangement links TRBV7-9 to TRBJ2-2; D ambiguous. Germline V gene data show CDR1 as SEHNR and CDR2 as FQNEAQ (reference sequence). Trimming left V 6 bases short and J 4 bases short, with 12 bases between. This CDR3 region has 14 residues. DNA of the CDR3: TGTGCCAGCAGACAAAACCAGCGCACCGGGGAGCTGTTTTTT. Protein: CASRQNQRTGELFF. Variable domain in full (rest from reference TRBV7-9 and TRBJ2-2): DTGVSQNPRHKITKRGQNVTFRCDPISEHNRLYWYRQTLGQGPEFLTYFQNEAQLEKSRLLSDRFSAERPKGSFSTLEIQRTEQGDSAMYLCASRQNQRTGELFFGEGSRLTVL.

The chain links TRBV5-1 to TRBJ2-7, with 9 nucleotides matching TRBD1. Germline V gene sequence: CDR1 SGHRS, CDR2 YFSETQ. The V segment lost 1 base and the J segment 6 bases; nucleotides outside the gene matches: 11. The CDR3 runs to 16 residues. Here the CDR3 DNA reads TGCGCCAGCAGCTTGTACTGGGACAGGGCGAGCAGCGAGCAGTACTTC. It is translated as CASSLYWDRASSEQYF.

V gene TRBV19 combines with J gene TRBJ1-5; D possibly corresponds to TRBD1 (5 bases). Germline loops: CDR1 LNHDA, CDR2 SQIVND (reference sequence). The CDR3 covers 14 residues. The ends were cut back, 9 bases at V and 3 bases at J, with 15 bases in the middle. CDR3 sequence: CASRLGHNNQPQHF. As DNA, the CDR3 is TGTGCCAGCCGACTAGGACATAACAATCAGCCCCAGCATTTT.

This clone occurred a few times. V gene TRBV6-6 combines with J gene TRBJ1-5; the match to TRBD1 covers 7 bases. Germline trimming cut 7 bases from V and 4 bases from J; bases unmatched to any gene: 4. CDR1 is MNHNY and CDR2 is SVGAGI in the germline V gene (reference sequence). The CDR3 sequence is 13 residues long. CDR3 residues: CASTDRVNQPQHF. CDR3 nucleotide sequence: TGTGCCAGCACCGACAGGGTGAATCAGCCCCAGCATTTT.

The chain uses TRBV15 and TRBJ2-7; TRBD1 matches at 9 bases. The junction had 11 bases not matched to a gene; V was cut back by 2 bases and J by 6 bases. This CDR3 comprises 16 residues. CDR1 is LNHNV, CDR2 YYDKDF, per germline (reference sequence). CDR3 DNA: TGTGCCACCAGCAGAAACCCGGGACAGGGAGTTATCGAGCAGTACTTC. Its protein product is CATSRNPGQGVIEQYF.

The CDR3 here is CASSRRGDRGTGANVLTF. Written as DNA, the CDR3 is TGTGCCAGCAGCCGGAGGGGGGACAGGGGCACTGGGGCCAACGTCCTGACTTTC. The rearrangement joins TRBV5-4 to TRBJ2-6, with 10 positions matching TRBD1. The CDR3 runs 18 residues. Germline V gene sequence: CDR1 SGHNT, CDR2 YYREEE (reference sequence). V lost 4 bases and J lost 2; bases outside the gene matches: 9.

This clone has more than one count but fewer than ten. The chain is built from TRBV4-2 and TRBJ1-2; 8 bases line up with TRBD1. After removal of 1 base from V and 5 bases from J, the junction contained 3 bases not matched to a gene. Per germline, CDR1 LGHNA and CDR2 YNFKEQ. CDR3 length: 14 amino acids. CDR3 in DNA: TGTGCCAGCAGCCAAGTGGGGACAGGTTATGGCTACACCTTC. Amino acid sequence: CASSQVGTGYGYTF.

This clone was seen once. The J gene is TRBJ1-1, the V gene TRBV5-1; 10 nucleotides agree with TRBD1. V was pared by 4 bases and J by 3 bases, with 3 bases of the junction left unmatched. CDR1 is SGHRS and CDR2 is YFSETQ in the germline V gene. This CDR3 region has 14 residues. CDR3 in amino acids: CASSGQGGDTEAFF. The DNA of the CDR3 is TGCGCCAGCAGCGGACAGGGGGGGGACACTGAAGCTTTCTTT.